Each of the 25 T cell receptor beta chains below was sequenced from the same sample in a study of T cell responses to AZD1222 COVID-19 vaccine. Clones were read by immunoSEQ multiplex PCR, and TCRdb kept only the in-frame ones, dropping some. This table has about 160,000 clones, 92% appearing once. Here the sequenced sample was peripheral blood, taken on day 0 of MenACWY control vaccination. The source is an adult in good health.

The chain employs TRBV6-5 and TRBJ1-1; 8 nucleotides agree with TRBD1. Germline assignment: CDR1 MNHEY and CDR2 SVGAGI. After removal of 6 bases from V and 3 bases from J, the junction contained 6 bases not matched to a gene. The CDR3 length is 14 residues. The CDR3 region is CASRDRQGYTEAFF. In nucleotides, the CDR3 is TGTGCCAGCAGGGACCGACAGGGGTACACTGAAGCTTTCTTT.

The V call is TRBV7-8, the J call TRBJ2-7; D might be TRBD1 (5 bases). V dropped 1 base and J dropped 6 bases, with 13 bases sitting between them. Per germline, CDR1 SGHVS and CDR2 FQNEAQ. The CDR3 consists of 14 residues. The CDR3 protein is CASSLDARVIEQYF. CDR3 sequence (DNA): TGTGCCAGCAGCTTAGATGCCAGGGTGATCGAGCAGTACTTC. The entire variable domain, with the rest obtained from reference TRBV7-8 and TRBJ2-7, is as follows: GAGVSQSPRYKVAKRGQDVALRCDPISGHVSLFWYQQALGQGPEFLTYFQNEAQLDKSGLPSDRFFAERPEGSVSTLKIQRTQQEDSAVYLCASSLDARVIEQYFGPGTRLTVT.

The chain carries TRBV9 and TRBJ2-7, with TRBD2 as a possible D gene (6 bases). Germline V gene data show CDR1 as SGDLS and CDR2 as YYNGEE. The V end lost 0 bases, the J end lost 6 bases, and 10 bases lay between the germline ends. The CDR3 covers 13 residues. CDR3 coding DNA: TGTGCCAGCAGCGTAGGGGGGGATTCCGAGCAGTACTTC. Amino acid sequence: CASSVGGDSEQYF.

This chain joins TRBV5-1 and TRBJ1-3, with no clear D. The germline V and J ends were trimmed by 4 bases and 0 bases, with 17 bases remaining between them. Germline loops: CDR1 SGHRS, CDR2 YFSETQ. The CDR3 is 17 amino acids. Written as DNA, the CDR3 is TGCGCCAGCAGCATCTCCGGTGACACGAACTCTGGAAACACCATATATTTT. Translating it yields CASSISGDTNSGNTIYF.

This rearrangement joins TRBV18 to TRBJ1-6; the match to TRBD1 covers 7 bases. With V trimmed by 5 bases and J by 7 bases, 17 bases remained unmatched. The CDR3 is made up of 18 amino acids. Germline CDR1 KGHSH, CDR2 LQKENI. The CDR3 protein is CASSAIPLTTGYNSPLHF. The CDR3 coding sequence is TGTGCCAGCTCAGCAATCCCCCTGACGACAGGGTACAATTCACCCCTCCACTTT.

This clone was seen just once. The chain employs TRBV6-5 and TRBJ1-3; D gene unclear. Germline V gene lookup returns CDR1 MNHEY and CDR2 SVGAGI. Between the trimmed V and J ends, which lost 7 bases and 1 base, there was a span of 14 bases. The CDR3 is made up of 15 amino acids. CDR3 residues: CASIAGRLSGNTIYF. The CDR3 DNA follows: TGTGCCAGCATCGCAGGCCGGTTATCTGGAAACACCATATATTTT.

The gene calls are TRBV18 and TRBJ1-2; D gene uncertain. V lost 6 bases and J lost 5, with 13 bases in between. The CDR3 has 13 residues. CDR1 and CDR2 (germline): KGHSH, LQKENI. CDR3 loop: CASSPGPGYGYTF. The CDR3 bases are TGTGCCAGCTCTCCAGGACCGGGTTATGGCTACACCTTC.

The chain uses TRBV4-1 and TRBJ1-2; D perhaps matches TRBD1 (5 bases). V shed 0 bases and J shed 4 bases, with 6 bases lying between them. The CDR3 is made up of 13 amino acids. The V gene's germline CDR1 is MGHRA and CDR2 YSYEKL. In DNA form, the CDR3 reads TGCGCCAGCAGCCAAGATCAGGGCTATGGCTACACCTTC. Its translation is CASSQDQGYGYTF.

V usage is TRBV9 and J usage is TRBJ1-1, with D tentatively TRBD1 (5 bases). From germline, CDR1 is SGDLS and CDR2 YYNGEE. V was shortened by 4 bases and J by 8 bases, with 21 bases between the two germline ends. This CDR3 has 15 residues. CDR3 residues: CASSSRPGTPLEAFF. The CDR3 DNA reads as TGTGCCAGCAGCTCTCGACCCGGGACGCCTCTGGAAGCTTTCTTT.

CDR3 loop: CASAPMERATYEQYF. CDR3 in DNA: TGTGCCAGCGCCCCGATGGAGCGGGCCACCTACGAGCAGTACTTC. The chain joins TRBV7-6 to TRBJ2-7, with D possibly being TRBD2 (6 bases). CDR1 is SGHVS, CDR2 FNYEAQ, per germline. This CDR3 region has 15 residues. Trimming took off 8 bases at V and 2 bases at J, with 19 bases between the two ends. The full variable domain, completed using reference TRBV7-6 and TRBJ2-7, is GAGVSQSPRYKVTKRGQDVALRCDPISGHVSLYWYRQALGQGPEFLTYFNYEAQQDKSGLPNDRFSAERPEGSISTLTIQRTEQRDSAMYRCASAPMERATYEQYFGPGTRLTVT.

CDR3 in amino acids: CASSVRTSGEQYF. Here the CDR3 DNA reads TGTGCCAGCAGCGTAAGGACTAGCGGCGAGCAGTACTTC. This chain joins TRBV7-2 and TRBJ2-7; TRBD2 agrees at 10 bases. Germline CDR1 and CDR2: SGHTA and FQGNSA. CDR3 length equals 13 residues. V dropped 5 bases and J dropped 6; count of bases not matched to a gene: 4.

The chain joins TRBV6-1 to TRBJ2-5; 9 bases align to TRBD1. CDR1 and CDR2 from the germline V gene are MNHNS and SASEGT. The CDR3 covers 14 residues. V was clipped by 6 bases and J by 4 bases; unmatched bases: 6. The CDR3 DNA sequence: TGTGCCAGCAGGACGGACAGGGGTTCAGAGACCCAGTACTTC. Translation gives CASRTDRGSETQYF.

The chain joins TRBV14 to TRBJ1-1; D uncertain. Germline CDR1 is SGHDN and CDR2 is FVKESK. The germline V and J ends were trimmed by 1 base and 4 bases, with 10 bases remaining between them. This CDR3 is 14 amino acids long. CDR3 in amino acids: CASSQVMWGTEAFF. The CDR3 nucleotides read TGTGCCAGCAGCCAAGTCATGTGGGGCACTGAAGCTTTCTTT.

The chain has TRBV7-3 and TRBJ2-1; 7 bases are a match to TRBD1. Germline-derived CDR1 and CDR2 are SGHTA and FQGTGA. V was clipped by 2 bases and J by 3 bases; unmatched bases: 4. The CDR3 consists of 15 residues. The CDR3 sequence is CASSLGGQHYNEQFF. The CDR3 region has the DNA TGTGCCAGCAGCTTAGGGGGACAGCACTACAATGAGCAGTTCTTC.

This chain links TRBV10-1 with TRBJ2-3, with a possible D match to TRBD2 (5 bases). V was trimmed by 6 bases and J by 4 bases, leaving 11 bases between them. This CDR3 spans 13 amino acids. Per the germline V gene, CDR1 is WNHNN and CDR2 is SYGVQD (reference sequence). CDR3 coding DNA: TGCGCCAGCAGCCTTGACTACCCAGATACGCAGTATTTT. Its protein product is CASSLDYPDTQYF.

V usage is TRBV3-1 (or the pseudogene TRBV3-2) and J usage is TRBJ1-2; 8 nucleotides align to TRBD1. V lost 0 bases, J lost 4 bases, and 4 bases stayed unmatched. CDR3 length equals 15 residues. Germline assignment: CDR1 LGHDT and CDR2 YNNKEL (reference sequence). The CDR3, as DNA: TGTGCCAGCAGCCAAGAGCCAGGGGGCGGCTATGGCTACACCTTC. This translates into CASSQEPGGGYGYTF.

V is TRBV27 and J is TRBJ2-1; 14 positions agree with TRBD2. The CDR3 length is 18 residues. Unmatched junction bases numbered 5, after V lost 0 bases and J lost 4 bases. Germline CDR1 and CDR2: MNHEY and SMNVEV (reference sequence). In nucleotides, the CDR3 is TGTGCCAGCAGTTTATCAGGACTAGCGGGAGGCGTTTACAATGAGCAGTTCTTC. The encoded protein is CASSLSGLAGGVYNEQFF.

The chain uses TRBV10-1 and TRBJ2-1; no definite D call. CDR3 length: 17 residues. Trimming removed 0 bases at V and 0 bases at J, with 12 bases between. Germline-derived CDR1 and CDR2 are WNHNN and SYGVQD (reference sequence). The CDR3 loop reads CASSESGSASSYNEQFF. In DNA form, the CDR3 reads TGCGCCAGCAGTGAGTCGGGGTCGGCCAGCTCCTACAATGAGCAGTTCTTC.

The V and J genes are TRBV7-6 and TRBJ2-1; 12 nucleotides agree with TRBD2. Germline V CDR1 and CDR2: SGHVS, FNYEAQ. This CDR3 spans 16 amino acids. V gave up 6 bases and J gave up 7 bases; unmatched junction bases: 10. This CDR3 is CASRMTSGSSGNEQFF. In nucleotides, the CDR3 is TGTGCCAGCAGGATGACTAGCGGGAGCTCGGGGAATGAGCAGTTCTTC.

The genes are TRBV4-2 and TRBJ1-6; a weak D match, TRBD1 (6 bases). Germline V gene sequence: CDR1 LGHNA, CDR2 YNFKEQ. The CDR3 is made up of 15 amino acids. V gave up 4 bases and J gave up 6 bases, with 13 bases separating them. This CDR3 is CASSLVRGANSPLHF. As DNA, the CDR3 is TGTGCCAGCAGCCTTGTACGGGGGGCTAATTCACCCCTCCACTTT.

This chain links TRBV11-3 with TRBJ2-3; D is tentatively TRBD1 or TRBD2 (5 bases each). V lost 3 bases to trimming and J lost 3 bases, with 13 bases between them. This CDR3 comprises 15 residues. Germline CDR1 SGHNT, CDR2 YENEEA. CDR3 sequence: CASSFTGLKTDTQYF. DNA for the CDR3: TGTGCCAGCAGCTTTACGGGGCTTAAGACAGATACGCAGTATTTT.

V gene TRBV30 combines with J gene TRBJ1-1; the D is unclear. This CDR3 contains 11 residues. From germline, CDR1 is GTSNPN and CDR2 SVGIG (reference sequence). V was cut by 2 bases and J by 6 bases, with 7 bases left in between. CDR3 region: CAWSRGAEAFF. In DNA, the CDR3 is TGTGCCTGGAGTCGAGGAGCTGAAGCTTTCTTT. The whole variable domain, filled in from reference TRBV30 and TRBJ1-1, reads SQTIHQWPATLVQPVGSPLSLECTVEGTSNPNLYWYRQAAGRGLQLLFYSVGIGQISSEVPQNLSASRPQDRQFILSSKKLLLSDSGFYLCAWSRGAEAFFGQGTRLTVV.

This chain connects TRBV7-2 to TRBJ1-5, with a possible D match to TRBD1 (5 bases). V gave up 5 bases and J gave up 5 bases, with 16 bases separating them. Germline-derived CDR1 and CDR2 are SGHTA and FQGNSA. This CDR3 is 15 amino acids long. The CDR3 is CASSQGPSPHQPQHF. CDR3 DNA sequence: TGTGCCAGCAGCCAGGGCCCTTCGCCCCATCAGCCCCAGCATTTT.

V usage is TRBV9 and J usage is TRBJ1-1; 7 bases are shared with TRBD1. CDR3 length: 16 residues. V was clipped by 4 bases and J by 4 bases; unmatched bases: 13. Germline V gives CDR1 SGDLS, CDR2 YYNGEE. DNA of the CDR3: TGTGCCAGCAGCCCCAATAGAGACAGGGTGGCCACTGAAGCTTTCTTT. Amino acid sequence: CASSPNRDRVATEAFF. The full variable domain, completed using reference TRBV9 and TRBJ1-1, is DSGVTQTPKHLITATGQRVTLRCSPRSGDLSVYWYQQSLDQGLQFLIQYYNGEERAKGNILERFSAQQFPDLHSELNLSSLELGDSALYFCASSPNRDRVATEAFFGQGTRLTVV.

The chain couples TRBV9 to TRBJ2-3, with 8 nucleotides matching TRBD2. This CDR3 spans 15 amino acids. Unmatched junction bases numbered 8, after V lost 4 bases and J lost 4 bases. Germline CDR1 reads SGDLS; CDR2 reads YYNGEE. This CDR3 is CASSPGTSSADTQYF. The CDR3 coding sequence is TGTGCCAGCAGCCCCGGGACTAGTTCCGCAGATACGCAGTATTTT.